This TCR beta chain was captured by sequencing in a study of shared clonotypes between healthy human individuals. About the study: The donor pool was made up of a couple of women and a few men aged 18 to 49.

CDR3 length: 15 amino acids. V lost 0 bases and J lost 10; bases outside the gene matches: 3. In germline, CDR1 is MGHRA, CDR2 YSYEKL. Sequenced by immunoSEQ multiplex PCR; TCRdb stores in-frame clones only, minus some. Of about 1 million clones listed, about 70% are singletons. The sequence derives from a man younger than 35 in good health. The genes are TRBV4-1 and TRBJ1-6, with 10 bases identical to TRBD1. The sequenced sample consisted of memory CD4+ T cells sorted from blood. Subset described: CD45RA-negative fraction. CDR3 loop: CASSQEGQGHSPLHF. The CDR3 nucleotides read TGCGCCAGCAGCCAAGAGGGACAGGGGCACTCACCCCTCCACTTT.